The sequence of this T cell receptor (beta chain) was determined in a study of T cells expressing NK-cell markers. Overall study: Serological testing identified seven of the eight sequenced donors as HCMV-seropositive and one as seronegative. General study findings and limits: The dominant NKG2C+ clonotypes represented about 1.0-7.0% of CD8+ T cells in six donors.

In the case of this clonotype: The antigen is not known.

The germline gives CDR1 SQVTM, CDR2 ANQGSEA. The CDR3 length is 14 residues. As the method of synthesis, 5'RACE template switching with UMIs yielded TCR beta cDNA. Reprocessing the 5' RACE reads, TCRdb reports a single entry for every CDR3 protein and omits DNA. This sample lists about 390,000 distinct CDR3 sequences; its ten largest clones have about 10%. The sequence was obtained from a woman between 50 and 59 years old in good health. The V call is TRBV29-1, the J call TRBJ1-1; TCRdb gives TRBD1 as the D gene, but with no DNA this cannot be confirmed. The source material was blood T cells: a sorted CD56 or NKG2C T cell subset, CD4+ or CD8+ T cells, or bulk PBMC T cells (not recorded which). CDR3 in amino acids: CSVELRTGWTEAFF.